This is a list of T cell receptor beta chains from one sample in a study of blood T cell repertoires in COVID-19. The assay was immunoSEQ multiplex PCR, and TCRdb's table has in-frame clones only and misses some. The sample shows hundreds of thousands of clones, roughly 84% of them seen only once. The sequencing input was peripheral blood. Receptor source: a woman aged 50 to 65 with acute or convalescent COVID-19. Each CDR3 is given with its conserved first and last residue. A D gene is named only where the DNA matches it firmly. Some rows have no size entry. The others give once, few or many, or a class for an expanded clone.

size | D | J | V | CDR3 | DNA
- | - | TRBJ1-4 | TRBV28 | CASSLGQINEKLFF | TGTGCCAGCAGTTTAGGGCAGATTAATGAAAAACTGTTTTTT
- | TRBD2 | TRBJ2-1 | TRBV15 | CATSRDVTGGPSYNEQFF | TGTGCCACCAGCAGAGATGTAACGGGGGGGCCCTCCTACAATGAGCAGTTCTTC
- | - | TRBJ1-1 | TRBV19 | CASSIRAEAFF | TGTGCCAGTAGTATCAGGGCTGAAGCTTTCTTT
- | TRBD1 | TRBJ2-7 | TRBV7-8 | CASSHFTTGGYEQYF | TGTGCCAGCAGCCATTTTACGACAGGGGGCTACGAGCAGTACTTC
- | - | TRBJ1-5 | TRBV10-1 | CASSEVQLYQPQHF | TGCGCCAGCAGTGAGGTTCAACTTTATCAGCCCCAGCATTTT
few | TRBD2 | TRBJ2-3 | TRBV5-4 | CAAVSGRAGDTQYF | TGTGCCGCCGTAAGCGGGAGGGCCGGGGATACGCAGTATTTT
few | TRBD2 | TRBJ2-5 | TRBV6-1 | CASSERGVHETQYF | TGTGCCAGCAGTGAACGGGGGGTTCATGAGACCCAGTACTTC
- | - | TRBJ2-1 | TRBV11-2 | CASSPIGGVDEQFF | TGTGCCAGCAGCCCTATAGGCGGCGTCGATGAGCAGTTCTTC
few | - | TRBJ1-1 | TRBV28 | CASSNQVPTEAFF | TGTGCCAGCAGTAATCAGGTGCCCACTGAAGCTTTCTTT
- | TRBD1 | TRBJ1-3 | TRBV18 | CASSPGQGKNTIYF | TGTGCCAGCTCACCAGGACAGGGCAAAAACACCATATATTTT
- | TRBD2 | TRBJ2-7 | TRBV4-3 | CASSRGLASYEQYF | TGCGCCAGCAGCCGAGGACTAGCCTCCTACGAGCAGTACTTC
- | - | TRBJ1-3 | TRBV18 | CASSPPAGGSGNTIYF | TGTGCCAGCTCACCACCAGCCGGAGGCTCTGGAAACACCATATATTTT
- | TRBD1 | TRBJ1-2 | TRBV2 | CASRAGTGLAGYTF | TGTGCCAGCAGAGCCGGGACAGGGCTCGCGGGCTACACCTTC
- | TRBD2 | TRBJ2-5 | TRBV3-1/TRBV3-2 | CASSPPGLAGGAETQYF | TGTGCCAGCAGCCCACCGGGACTAGCGGGAGGTGCAGAGACCCAGTACTTC
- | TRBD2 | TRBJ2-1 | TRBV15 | CATSSRGTSGRGEQFF | TGTGCCACCAGCAGCAGGGGGACTAGCGGGAGAGGTGAGCAGTTCTTC
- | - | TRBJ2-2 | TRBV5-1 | CASSLQGLNTGELFF | TGCGCCAGCAGCCTACAGGGTTTGAACACCGGGGAGCTGTTTTTT
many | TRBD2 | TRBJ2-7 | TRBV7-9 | CATSEAGALGEQYF | TGTGCCACCTCGGAGGCGGGAGCTCTCGGCGAGCAGTACTTC
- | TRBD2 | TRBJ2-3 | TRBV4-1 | CASSQERLAGTSSTDTQYF | TGCGCCAGCAGCCAAGAAAGACTAGCGGGAACTTCTAGCACAGATACGCAGTATTTT
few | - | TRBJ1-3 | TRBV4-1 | CASSQEWAQGRGNTIYF | TGCGCCAGCAGCCAAGAATGGGCCCAGGGTCGAGGAAACACCATATATTTT
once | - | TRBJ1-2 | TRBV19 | CASSTQGRNYGYTF | TGTGCCAGTAGCACACAGGGTCGCAACTATGGCTACACCTTC
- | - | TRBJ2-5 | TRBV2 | CASSLALQETQYF | TGTGCCAGCAGCCTAGCTTTGCAAGAGACCCAGTACTTC
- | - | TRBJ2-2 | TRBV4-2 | CASSQDLLLTGELFF | TGTGCCAGCAGCCAAGATTTACTGCTAACCGGGGAGCTGTTTTTT
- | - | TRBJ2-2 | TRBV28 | CASSNQGNTGELFF | TGTGCCAGCAGCAATCAGGGAAACACCGGGGAGCTGTTTTTT
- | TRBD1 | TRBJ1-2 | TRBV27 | CASSLRRGRSVNGYTF | TGTGCCAGCAGTCTCCGAAGGGGGCGTTCAGTCAATGGCTACACCTTC
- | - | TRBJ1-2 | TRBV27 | CASRRGAYGYTF | TGTGCCAGCAGGCGGGGAGCCTATGGCTACACCTTC
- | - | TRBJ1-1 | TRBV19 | CASSKTRQNTEAFF | TGTGCCAGTAGTAAGACCCGACAGAACACTGAAGCTTTCTTT
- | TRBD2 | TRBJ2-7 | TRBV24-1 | CATKRGPVSEQYF | TGTGCCACCAAGCGGGGGCCGGTTTCCGAGCAGTACTTC
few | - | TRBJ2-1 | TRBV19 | CASSIAGAKQFF | TGTGCCAGTAGTATAGCGGGAGCCAAGCAGTTCTTC
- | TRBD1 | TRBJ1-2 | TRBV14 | CASSLTGVYYGYTF | TGTGCCAGCAGCCTAACAGGGGTCTACTATGGCTACACCTTC
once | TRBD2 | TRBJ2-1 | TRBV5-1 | CASSYGLAGGQGEQFF | TGCGCCAGCAGCTATGGACTAGCGGGGGGGCAGGGTGAGCAGTTCTTC
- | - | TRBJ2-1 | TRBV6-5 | CASIRGTYNEQFF | TGTGCCAGCATCCGCGGGACTTACAATGAGCAGTTCTTC
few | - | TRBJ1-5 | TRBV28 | CASSLEGGNNQPQHF | TGTGCCAGCAGTTTAGAGGGAGGGAACAATCAGCCCCAGCATTTT
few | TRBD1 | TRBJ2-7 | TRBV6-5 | CASSRTGIVSYEQYF | TGTGCCAGCAGTCGGACAGGGATTGTGTCCTACGAGCAGTACTTC
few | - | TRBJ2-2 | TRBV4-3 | CASSQRGWNTGELFF | TGCGCCAGCAGCCAACGAGGTTGGAACACCGGGGAGCTGTTTTTT
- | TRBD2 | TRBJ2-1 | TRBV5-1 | CASSLAGLGGDEQFF | TGCGCCAGCAGCTTGGCCGGGCTGGGAGGGGATGAGCAGTTCTTC
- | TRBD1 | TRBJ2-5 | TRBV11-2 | CASSARAAGGAETQYF | TGTGCCAGCAGCGCTAGGGCAGCAGGGGGCGCGGAGACCCAGTACTTC
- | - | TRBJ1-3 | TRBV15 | CATSRDRGVFGNTIYF | TGTGCCACCAGCAGAGATCGGGGGGTCTTTGGAAACACCATATATTTT
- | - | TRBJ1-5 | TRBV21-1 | CASSKVAREGPQPQHF | TGTGCCAGCAGCAAAGTAGCCAGGGAGGGTCCTCAGCCCCAGCATTTT
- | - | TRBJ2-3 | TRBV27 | CASSLEGWPSTDTQYF | TGTGCCAGCAGTTTGGAGGGGTGGCCTAGCACAGATACGCAGTATTTT
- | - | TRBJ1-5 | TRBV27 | CASSYGSNQPQHF | TGTGCCAGCAGTTACGGGAGCAATCAGCCCCAGCATTTT
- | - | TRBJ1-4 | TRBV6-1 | CASSEAEDGGLFF | TGTGCCAGCAGTGAAGCCGAAGATGGCGGCCTGTTTTTT
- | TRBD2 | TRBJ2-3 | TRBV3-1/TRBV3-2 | CASSRGLAADTQYF | TGTGCCAGCAGCCGAGGACTAGCGGCAGATACGCAGTATTTT
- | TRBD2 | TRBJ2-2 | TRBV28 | CASSLPSGRDHTGELFF | TGTGCCAGCAGTTTACCTAGCGGGAGGGATCACACCGGGGAGCTGTTTTTT